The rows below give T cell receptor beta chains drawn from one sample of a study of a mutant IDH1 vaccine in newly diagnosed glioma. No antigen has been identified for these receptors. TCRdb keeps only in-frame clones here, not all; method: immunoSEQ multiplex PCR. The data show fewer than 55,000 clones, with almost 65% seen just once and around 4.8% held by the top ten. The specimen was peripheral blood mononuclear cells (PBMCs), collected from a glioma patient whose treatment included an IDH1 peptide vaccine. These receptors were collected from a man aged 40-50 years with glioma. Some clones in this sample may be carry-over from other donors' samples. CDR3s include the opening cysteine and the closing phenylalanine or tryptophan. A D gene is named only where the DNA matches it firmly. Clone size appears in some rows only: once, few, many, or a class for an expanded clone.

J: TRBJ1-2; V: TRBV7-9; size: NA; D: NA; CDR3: CASSLSQANYGYTF; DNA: TGTGCCAGCAGCTTATCACAAGCTAACTATGGCTACACCTTC
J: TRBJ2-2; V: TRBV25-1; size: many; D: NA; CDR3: CASTFYGELFF; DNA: TGTGCCAGCACCTTCTACGGGGAGCTGTTTTTT
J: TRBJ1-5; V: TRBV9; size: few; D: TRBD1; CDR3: CASSAQGAGQPQHF; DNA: TGTGCCAGCAGCGCTCAGGGGGCGGGTCAGCCCCAGCATTTT
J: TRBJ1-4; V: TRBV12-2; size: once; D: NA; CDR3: CASRLQGHTGVDEKLFF; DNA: TGTGCAAGTCGCTTACAAGGTCACACGGGGGTGGATGAAAAACTGTTTTTT
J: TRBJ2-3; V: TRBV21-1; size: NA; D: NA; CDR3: CASSKAGRVWTDTQYF; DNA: TGTGCCAGCAGCAAAGCGGGGAGGGTCTGGACAGATACGCAGTATTTT
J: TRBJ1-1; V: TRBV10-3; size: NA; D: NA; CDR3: CAISDDGLNTEAFF; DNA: TGTGCCATCAGTGATGACGGTCTAAACACTGAAGCTTTCTTT
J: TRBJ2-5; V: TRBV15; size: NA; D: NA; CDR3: CATSRVAGQETQYF; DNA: TGTGCCACCAGCAGAGTGGCAGGGCAAGAGACCCAGTACTTC
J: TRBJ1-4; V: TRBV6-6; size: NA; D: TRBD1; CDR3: CASSKSGQGDEKLFF; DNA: TGTGCCAGCAGTAAATCGGGACAGGGTGACGAAAAACTGTTTTTT
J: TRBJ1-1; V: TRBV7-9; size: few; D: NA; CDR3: CASSLVVTEAFF; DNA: TGTGCCAGCAGCTTAGTAGTCACTGAAGCTTTCTTT
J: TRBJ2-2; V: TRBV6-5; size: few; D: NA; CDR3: CASRTLAGELFF; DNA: TGTGCCAGCAGAACGTTAGCCGGGGAGCTGTTTTTT
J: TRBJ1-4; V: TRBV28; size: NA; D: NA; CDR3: CASSLQGRTNEKLFF; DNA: TGTGCCAGCAGTTTACAGGGGAGAACTAATGAAAAACTGTTTTTT
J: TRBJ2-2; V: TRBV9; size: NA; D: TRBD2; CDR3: CASSVASGGTGELFF; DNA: TGTGCCAGCAGCGTAGCTAGCGGGGGCACCGGGGAGCTGTTTTTT
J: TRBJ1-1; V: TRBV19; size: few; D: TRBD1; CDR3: CASSIPLTGGRTEAFF; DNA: TGTGCCAGTAGTATACCCCTGACAGGGGGCAGGACTGAAGCTTTCTTT
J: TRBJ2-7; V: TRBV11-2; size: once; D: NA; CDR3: CASSLDLVGGTYEQYF; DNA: TGTGCCAGCAGCTTAGATCTTGTAGGGGGGACCTACGAGCAGTACTTC
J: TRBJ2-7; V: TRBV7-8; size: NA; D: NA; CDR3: CASSSTWEPYEQYF; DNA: TGTGCCAGCAGCTCCACCTGGGAACCTTACGAGCAGTACTTC
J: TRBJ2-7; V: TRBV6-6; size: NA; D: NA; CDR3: CASSDPTEQYF; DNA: TGTGCCAGCAGTGACCCGACAGAGCAGTACTTC
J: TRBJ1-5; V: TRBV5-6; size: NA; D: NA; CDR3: CASSSFLTGSRQPQHF; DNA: TGTGCCAGCAGCTCCTTTTTAACAGGGTCCCGTCAGCCCCAGCATTTT
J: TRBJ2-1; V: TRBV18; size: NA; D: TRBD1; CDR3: CASSQRDRGGEQFF; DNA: TGTGCCAGCTCACAACGGGACAGGGGAGGTGAGCAGTTCTTC
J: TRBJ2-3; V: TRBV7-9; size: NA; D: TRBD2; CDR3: CASSLTSGGTDTQYF; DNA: TGTGCCAGCAGCTTAACTAGCGGGGGGACAGATACGCAGTATTTT
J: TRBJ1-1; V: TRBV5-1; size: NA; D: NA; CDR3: CASSSTGKNAEAFF; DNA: TGCGCCAGCAGCTCCACAGGGAAAAACGCTGAAGCTTTCTTT
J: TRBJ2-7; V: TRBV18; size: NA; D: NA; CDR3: CASSPSRGEFYEQYF; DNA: TGTGCCAGCTCACCGAGCCGGGGAGAGTTCTACGAGCAGTACTTC
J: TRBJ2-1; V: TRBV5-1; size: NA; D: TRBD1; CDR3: CASSGSGTGALDEQFF; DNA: TGCGCCAGCAGCGGCTCCGGGACAGGGGCCCTCGATGAGCAGTTCTTC
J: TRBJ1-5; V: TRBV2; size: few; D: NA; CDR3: CASSPWTGGPQHF; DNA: TGTGCCAGCAGTCCTTGGACTGGGGGGCCCCAGCATTTT
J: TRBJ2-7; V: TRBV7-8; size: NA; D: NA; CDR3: CASSPAARKRALAFYEQYF; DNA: TGTGCCAGCAGCCCGGCAGCTAGGAAACGGGCCTTAGCCTTTTACGAGCAGTACTTC
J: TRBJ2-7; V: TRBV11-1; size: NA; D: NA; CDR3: CASSFITYEQYF; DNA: TGTGCCAGCAGCTTTATAACCTACGAGCAGTACTTC
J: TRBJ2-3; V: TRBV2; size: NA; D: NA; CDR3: CASSEEQGPTVTQYF; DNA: TGTGCCAGCAGTGAAGAACAGGGCCCCACGGTTACGCAGTATTTT
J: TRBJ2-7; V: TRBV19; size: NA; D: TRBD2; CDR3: CASSIETSGTGYEQYF; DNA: TGTGCCAGTAGTATAGAGACTAGCGGGACGGGCTACGAGCAGTACTTC
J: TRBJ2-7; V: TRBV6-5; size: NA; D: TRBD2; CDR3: CASSYSIGTGGYEQYF; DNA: TGTGCCAGCAGTTACTCGATTGGGACGGGGGGGTACGAGCAGTACTTC
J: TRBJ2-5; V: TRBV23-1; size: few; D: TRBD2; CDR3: CASSQPRFLLAGGVQETQYF; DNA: TGCGCCAGCAGTCAACCCAGGTTTTTGCTAGCGGGGGGCGTACAAGAGACCCAGTACTTC
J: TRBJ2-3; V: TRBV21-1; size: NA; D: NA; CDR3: CASSKALGIDTQYF; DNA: TGTGCCAGCAGCAAAGCGCTCGGGATAGATACGCAGTATTTT
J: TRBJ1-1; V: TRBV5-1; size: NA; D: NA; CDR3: CASSLGRGNTEAFF; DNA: TGCGCCAGCAGCTTGGGGCGGGGGAACACTGAAGCTTTCTTT
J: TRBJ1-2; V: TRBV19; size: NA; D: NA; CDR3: CASSAKPLLYGYTF; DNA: TGTGCCAGTAGTGCGAAACCGCTTCTCTATGGCTACACCTTC
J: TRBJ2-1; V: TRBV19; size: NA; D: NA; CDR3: CASSITSGAYNEQFF; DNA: TGTGCCAGTAGTATTACGTCGGGGGCCTACAATGAGCAGTTCTTC
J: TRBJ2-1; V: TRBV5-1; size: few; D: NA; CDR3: CASSINNREQFF; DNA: TGCGCCAGCAGCATAAACAACAGGGAGCAGTTCTTC
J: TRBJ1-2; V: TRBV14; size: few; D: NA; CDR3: CASSQGAGGHNYGYTF; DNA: TGTGCCAGCAGCCAAGGGGCCGGGGGGCACAACTATGGCTACACCTTC
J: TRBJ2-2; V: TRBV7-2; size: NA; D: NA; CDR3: CASSFGLDTGELFF; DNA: TGTGCCAGCAGCTTCGGGTTGGACACCGGGGAGCTGTTTTTT
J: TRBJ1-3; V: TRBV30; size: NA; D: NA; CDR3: CAWRGPSSGNTIYF; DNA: TGTGCCTGGAGGGGTCCCAGCTCTGGAAACACCATATATTTT
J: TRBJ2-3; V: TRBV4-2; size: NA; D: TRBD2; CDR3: CASSQDSSGGTRQYTQYF; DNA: TGTGCCAGCAGCCAAGATTCGTCGGGGGGGACCCGACAGTACACGCAGTATTTT
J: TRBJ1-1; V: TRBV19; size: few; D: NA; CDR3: CASSIRGGDTEAFF; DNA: TGTGCCAGTAGTATCAGGGGTGGGGACACTGAAGCTTTCTTT
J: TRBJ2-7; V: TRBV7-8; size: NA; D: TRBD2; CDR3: CASSSRMGGDEQYF; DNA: TGTGCCAGCAGCTCCCGGATGGGGGGGGACGAGCAGTACTTC
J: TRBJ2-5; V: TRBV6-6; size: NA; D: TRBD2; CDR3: CASSYLADFQETQYF; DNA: TGTGCCAGCAGTTACCTAGCGGATTTCCAAGAGACCCAGTACTTC
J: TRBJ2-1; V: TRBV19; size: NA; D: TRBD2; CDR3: CASSIGTSGGNEQFF; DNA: TGTGCCAGTAGTATCGGGACTAGCGGGGGCAATGAGCAGTTCTTC
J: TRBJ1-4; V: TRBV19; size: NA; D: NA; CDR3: CASSRVRQTNEKLFF; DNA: TGTGCCAGTAGTCGTGTTAGGCAGACTAATGAAAAACTGTTTTTT
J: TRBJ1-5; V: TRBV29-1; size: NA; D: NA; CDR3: CSVSLGGNQPQHF; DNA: TGCAGCGTTTCCTTGGGGGGCAATCAGCCCCAGCATTTT
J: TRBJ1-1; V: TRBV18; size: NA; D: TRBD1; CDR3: CASSPTRDRVYSEAFF; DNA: TGTGCCAGCTCACCAACAAGGGACAGGGTTTATTCTGAAGCTTTCTTT
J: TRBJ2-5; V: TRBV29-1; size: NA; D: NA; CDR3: CSGRREKETQYF; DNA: TGCAGCGGTCGCCGGGAGAAGGAGACCCAGTACTTC
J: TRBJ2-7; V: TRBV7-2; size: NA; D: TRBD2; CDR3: CASSLAASGSYEQYF; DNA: TGTGCCAGCAGCTTAGCGGCTAGCGGCTCCTACGAGCAGTACTTC
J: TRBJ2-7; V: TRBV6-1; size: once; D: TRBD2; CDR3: CASARTSGSSYEQYF; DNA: TGTGCCAGCGCCCGGACTAGCGGAAGCTCCTACGAGCAGTACTTC
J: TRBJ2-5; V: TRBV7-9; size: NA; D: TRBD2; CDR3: CASGDAASGGMETQYF; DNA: TGTGCCTCGGGTGACGCGGCTAGCGGGGGGATGGAGACCCAGTACTTC